This T cell receptor (beta chain) is from a study of cytomegalovirus exposure and HLA in healthy donors (dated by TCRdb to about 2017). For the study in its entirety: According to an earlier analysis of several hundred of the donors, 150 million to 200 million T cells yielded some 120 million unique TCR beta sequences and about 300 Gb of sequence data. The T cell repertoires of about 700 subjects were profiled by immunosequencing and related to cytomegalovirus serostatus. Of the roughly 400 genotyped donors, over 65% fell in the genetic ancestry cluster associated with self-reported Caucasian donors. In the later analysis, no new phenotypic data were used to find candidate immune exposures; instead, reliance was placed on TCR beta sequences and their occurrence across donors. Roughly 300 gigabases of sequencing data and 70 million to 100 million unique TCR sequences made up an early release that covered approximately 700 HLA-typed donors. In an earlier analysis of several hundred of the donors, high-throughput TCR beta sequencing was used to judge whether each TCR beta V gene segment behaved as functional or pseudogenic. Along with the approximately 650-subject first cohort, a separate validation cohort of around 120 different subjects was used. Class I and class II HLA loci were covered by the typing at four-digit resolution. In a later analysis, previously published TCR beta repertoires from about 670 donors were re-analyzed and high-resolution HLA genotyping was added so that TCR occurrence patterns could be studied. Alongside the repertoire data, information on donor age, sex, ethnicity and CMV serostatus was compiled. Because of strong linkage in the cohort, roughly five DR-DQ haplotypes were treated as single units for association and clustering. The number of donors typed differed by locus, with roughly 620-630 for A, B, C, DRB1 and DQB1, roughly 520 for DQA1, 606 for DPA1, and roughly 450 for DPB1. High-throughput TCR immunosequencing, statistical association of individual TCRs with disease status, and machine learning were combined to predict cytomegalovirus infection status. On average, 235,054 unique TCR beta nucleotide sequences were sequenced per donor among a few hundred genotyped donors of the cohort, with roughly 19% of those sequences being non-productive. All discovery cohort repertoires had been generated on a single sequencing platform. Genome-wide SNP genotypes for about three fifths of the roughly 700 donors were used in a later genetic analysis, which treated that subset as a discovery cohort. The aim of the study was to test whether cataloging public T cell receptors could identify signatures of past pathogen exposure.

The CDR3 contains 14 residues, cysteine and phenylalanine counted. Only the CDR3 DNA is retained, 42 bases long and in frame from the first base. The germline V gene (reference sequence) provides CDR1 GTSNPN and CDR2 SVGIG. V loses 2 bases of germline sequence and J loses 3 bases, and the interval between the two ends is 14 bases. Points on this clone: Its specific antigen is unknown. Qualities for individual bases were not recorded, and no much larger clone is one base off.

The paper's findings and limits, for the study overall: The study gave a list of under 200 TCR beta chains associated with cytomegalovirus. According to a later analysis, TCR association rates differed among HLA loci, with DRB1 alleles showing the most associated TCRs and HLA-C alleles showing the fewest. Most CMV-associated TCR beta chains appeared to be HLA-restricted in a later analysis, and the HLA associations seemed to be driven largely by CMV exposure. While some public TCRs were present in many individuals, most TCR sequences turned up only very rarely across donors. A few of the identified cytomegalovirus-associated TCR beta chains were confirmed in vitro to be specific for cytomegalovirus antigens. Because counts were too low, around 18 rarely observed V segments, including chromosome 9 orphons, were left out of the earlier analysis of a few hundred of the donors. Correlated functional status among segregating V segments might be attributable to linkage disequilibrium, but an unknown experimental factor could not be ruled out. A later genetic analysis associated a missense DCLRE1C variant with V-gene and J-gene trimming of TCR beta chains, and an independent cohort replicated the association. Because HLA typing was unavailable for some donors at each locus, only the typed subset was used in association tests. When HLA alleles, especially DR and DQ, strongly co-occurred, TCR associations were difficult to assign to individual alleles. It was suggested by the authors that the approach could potentially be generalized to other disease states and immunological phenotypes. A further reported finding was that TCR beta sequences accurately predicted the HLA-A and HLA-B alleles for most subjects in the first cohort. CMV serostatus was the only immune exposure information available for the cohort. Only TCR beta chains were sequenced in this cohort, and the absence of alpha or paired-chain data limited detectable features. Some IMGT-functional V segments, including TRBV6-2 and TRBV6-3, could not be distinguished by the 87-base-pair reads and were therefore excluded. A later genetic analysis reported fewer N-insertions in productive TCRs among donors in an Asian-associated ancestry cluster than the roughly 720-donor mean. Sequencing depth was assumed to be roughly uniform across donors in the presence/absence analyses, though that assumption may not hold. A later analysis associated approximately 17,000 TCR beta sequences with specific HLA alleles at a false discovery rate of 0.05. A later analysis reported that several top co-occurrence clusters appeared linked to parvovirus B19, influenza, CMV and Epstein-Barr virus. A group of highly shared sequence variants was considered likely to be a technical artifact of the sequencing pipeline. In a later analysis, HLA-associated TCR beta chains were found to be more clonally expanded and to have lower generation probabilities than equally common non-associated chains. In both the original and validation cohorts, the classifier was reported to diagnose cytomegalovirus status with high specificity and sensitivity. An earlier analysis of 450 to 750 of the donors showed that most TCR beta V segments appeared in productive rearrangements either about 87% or about 30% of the time, which broadly matched IMGT annotations.

The method was the immunoSEQ multiplex PCR assay. A mixture of 60 forward primers for TCR Vbeta segments and 13 reverse primers for TCR Jbeta segments was used in the multiplex PCR. Amplification of the CDR3 region of rearranged TCR beta genes was performed with a multiplex PCR assay on genomic DNA. On the Illumina HiSeq System, the amplified TCR beta libraries were sequenced as 87-base-pair reads. The authors processed their data as follows. A later analysis tallied roughly 76 million unique TCR beta chains across the 666 repertoires, and about 10 million of those chains were shared by two or more donors. To remove PCR and sequencing errors, raw reads were error-corrected and collapsed into unique sequences using a nearest-neighbor algorithm that merged closely related sequences. CDR3 sequences were aligned to IMGT reference sequences to assign V, D and J gene segments. Each retained sequence needed at least a six-nucleotide match to both a V gene segment and a J gene segment. A rearrangement was called productive if the CDR3 had no stop codons and remained in frame with V and J, and every other rearrangement was called non-productive. Following IMGT convention, CDR3 was defined as the stretch from the second conserved V-encoded cysteine to the conserved J-encoded phenylalanine. In an earlier analysis of some 550 of the donors, sequences lacking an unambiguous match to a single V gene segment were excluded. In an earlier analysis of more than 500 of the donors, a V segment was called functional when productive rearrangements were above 56.7%, and segregating when the standard deviation between donors exceeded 5%. A statistical classification framework was developed to diagnose cytomegalovirus status using the catalog of TCR beta chain sequences. In a later analysis, V and J genes were assigned by comparing TCR nucleotide sequences against IMGT/GENE-DB human TR gene sequences. In a later analysis, CDR3 sequences and most-parsimonious VDJ recombination scenarios were assigned using the TCRdist pipeline. In a later analysis, each TCR beta chain was defined by its CDR3 amino acid sequence together with its V-gene family, and reads without a unique V-gene family were excluded. In a later analysis, 500 to 700 highly shared, low-generation-probability nucleotide sequences were removed to address suspected cross-contamination and a sequencing artifact. For each public chain, a later analysis derived a clonal expansion index from normalized ranks of inferred template counts within each repertoire. A later analysis computed generation probabilities with a VDJ recombination model fitted to out-of-frame rearrangements, and checked the results against IGoR. In a later analysis, TCR-TCR, TCR-HLA and TCR-CMV co-occurrence was scored with hypergeometric tests, and a repertoire-size bias correction was applied to TCR pairs. To estimate false discovery rates, a later analysis permuted the HLA or CMV assignments 20 times. In a later analysis, co-occurring TCRs were grouped using DBSCAN, with TCRdist sequence similarity added in when clustering inside HLA-allele-positive subsets. Co-occurrence clustering excluded repertoires with fewer than 30,000 or more than 120,000 public chains, plus five with anomalous nucleotide sharing. Drawn from immuneACCESS, this table holds only the in-frame rearrangements with V and J called that TCRdb kept. Clones are partly lost; checked studies trace under half to an unresolved V gene and leave the rest unexplained. V and J calls and clone size are those listed in that table; D and trimming were worked out from the DNA. In this sample the table shows tens of thousands of clones, roughly four fifths of which occur a single time. Roughly 2% of the sample rests with the top ten.

The cohort comprised 670 or so healthy bone marrow donors. At the time of sampling, every cohort member was nominally healthy, though immune exposures that went unrecorded were likely present. The donor tested CMV seronegative and was one of the 352 seronegative cohort members. Each donor provided a peripheral blood sample, and peripheral blood mononuclear cells were used for TCR beta sequencing. Genomic DNA extraction from the blood cell samples was performed with the Qiagen DNeasy Blood Extraction Kit. This TCR was recovered from a man younger than 30 in good health and CMV-seronegative. The chain couples TRBV30 to TRBJ2-7; the D segment could be TRBD1, given 6 matching bases. Sequenced sample: PBMCs. The CDR3 reads CAWSPLGTSYEQYF. The DNA sequence is TGTGCCTGGAGTCCACTTGGGACAAGCTACGAGCAGTACTTC. Reference TRBV30 and TRBJ2-7 proteins supply the regions before and after the CDR3; the full variable domain is: SQTIHQWPATLVQPVGSPLSLECTVEGTSNPNLYWYRQAAGRGLQLLFYSVGIGQISSEVPQNLSASRPQDRQFILSSKKLLLSDSGFYLCAWSPLGTSYEQYFGPGTRLTVT.